This TCR beta chain is from a study of T-cell reconstitution after alpha-beta-depleted transplantation in children. Molecular barcoding with unique molecular identifiers was used for the TCRbeta library. TCRdb re-analysed the PCR reads in MiXCR, keeping a single row per CDR3 protein. The sample shows just under 350,000 distinct CDR3 sequences, under 20% of them seen only once. The CDR3 has 15 residues. Trimming stripped 4 bases from V and 2 bases from J, with 15 bases between. CDR1 and CDR2 from the germline V gene are LGHDT and YNNKEL (reference sequence). This clonotype was picked up a small number of times.

The sample here was PBMCs, mostly from graft donor cells, taken 360 days after TCRalphabeta/CD19-depleted stem cell transplant. This clonotype was obtained from a male patient aged 2-10 years who had a stem cell transplant for acute lymphoblastic leukemia, so the T cells may come from the graft donor. The rearrangement joins TRBV3-1 to TRBJ2-7; D perhaps matches TRBD1 (6 bases). The CDR3 reads CASSLNRAPTYEQYF. In DNA, the CDR3 is TGTGCCAGCAGCCTTAACAGGGCTCCCACCTACGAGCAGTACTTC.